This passage covers 14 T cell receptor beta chains from one sample sequenced in a study of T cell responses to AZD1222 COVID-19 vaccine. Assay used: immunoSEQ multiplex PCR; TCRdb lists only in-frame clones, some missing. The sample carries roughly 150,000 clones, nearly 95% recorded once. This sample comprised peripheral blood, obtained on day 0 of AZD1222 vaccination. The receptor source for this set is an adult in good health.

The gene calls are TRBV27 and TRBJ2-1; D is uncertain. This CDR3 is built from 13 residues. The V and J ends lost 2 bases and 4 bases respectively, with 6 bases between them. Germline loops: CDR1 MNHEY, CDR2 SMNVEV (reference sequence). CDR3 nucleotides: TGTGCCAGCAGTTTAAGGCCGTACAATGAGCAGTTCTTC. Residues: CASSLRPYNEQFF.

This chain uses TRBV24-1 with TRBJ2-2; D unresolved. Germline loops: CDR1 KGHDR, CDR2 SFDVKD. The CDR3 runs 14 residues. The V end lost 7 bases, the J end lost 0 bases, and 8 bases lay between the germline ends. CDR3 loop: CATRVGANTGELFF. CDR3 DNA: TGTGCCACCAGAGTTGGGGCGAACACCGGGGAGCTGTTTTTT.

This chain connects TRBV10-2 to TRBJ2-1; TRBD2 matches at 14 bases. The CDR3 totals 15 residues. V shed 4 bases, J shed 8 bases, and the junction held 4 bases outside the gene matches. Germline-derived CDR1 and CDR2 are WSHSY and SAAADI. The CDR3 is CASSVTSGGDHEQFF. The CDR3 region has the DNA TGCGCCAGCAGTGTGACTAGCGGGGGGGACCATGAGCAGTTCTTC.

The rearrangement joins TRBV9 to TRBJ2-7, with D possibly TRBD2 on 5 matching bases. This CDR3 has 15 residues. Trimming removed 3 bases from V and 6 bases from J, with 19 bases in between. Germline V gene lookup returns CDR1 SGDLS and CDR2 YYNGEE. CDR3 sequence: CASSALAAGPSEQYF. In nucleotides, the CDR3 is TGTGCCAGCAGCGCCTTGGCGGCGGGCCCCTCCGAGCAGTACTTC.

This rearrangement joins TRBV19 to TRBJ2-1; the D gene is possibly TRBD2 (6 bases). The CDR3 runs to 16 residues. Germline assignment: CDR1 LNHDA and CDR2 SQIVND (reference sequence). V was cut by 6 bases and J by 0 bases, with 15 bases left in between. CDR3 in amino acids: CASSRWGVDSYNEQFF. The CDR3 bases are TGTGCCAGTAGCCGTTGGGGGGTGGACTCCTACAATGAGCAGTTCTTC. Full variable domain (rest looked up from reference TRBV19 and TRBJ2-1): DGGITQSPKYLFRKEGQNVTLSCEQNLNHDAMYWYRQDPGQGLRLIYYSQIVNDFQKGDIAEGYSVSREKKESFPLTVTSAQKNPTAFYLCASSRWGVDSYNEQFFGPGTRLTVL.

The count of this clone is one. This chain joins TRBV5-4 and TRBJ2-5; 12 bases align to TRBD2. The CDR3 extends over 17 amino acids. CDR1 and CDR2 from the germline V gene are SGHNT and YYREEE (reference sequence). Trimming removed 5 bases from V and 7 bases from J; junction bases left unmatched: 15. CDR3 sequence (DNA): TGTGCCAGCAGTTTACAACTAGCGGGGGGCCAGGGGTCGACCCAGTACTTC. This sequence encodes CASSLQLAGGQGSTQYF.

The rearrangement links TRBV19 to TRBJ1-5, with D possibly matching TRBD1 (6 bases). The CDR3 extends over 13 amino acids. Per germline, CDR1 LNHDA and CDR2 SQIVND (reference sequence). V lost 5 bases, J lost 5 bases, and 10 bases lay in between. The CDR3 coding sequence is TGTGCCAGTAGTGTGGCAGGGGATCAGCCCCAGCATTTT. Protein: CASSVAGDQPQHF.

The chain recombines TRBV15 with TRBJ2-5; no definite D call. V lost 3 bases and J lost 5, with 10 bases in between. Germline loops: CDR1 LNHNV, CDR2 YYDKDF (reference sequence). This CDR3 has 13 amino acids. CDR3 sequence reads: CATSSSFGETQYF. In DNA form, the CDR3 reads TGTGCCACCAGCAGTTCCTTCGGGGAGACCCAGTACTTC.

The V and J genes are TRBV28 and TRBJ2-7; D possibly corresponds to TRBD1 (5 bases). The CDR3 is 16 residues long. V was pared by 4 bases and J by 3 bases, with 19 bases between. Germline values: CDR1 MDHEN, CDR2 SYDVKM. The CDR3 coding sequence is TGTGCCAGCAGTTCAGTTGGGTTAGGGGTAAACTACGAGCAGTACTTC. Translating it yields CASSSVGLGVNYEQYF.

This clone was counted only a few times. The gene calls are TRBV6-4 and TRBJ1-4; maybe TRBD1 (5 bases). Germline CDR1 is MRHNA and CDR2 is SNTAGT. The CDR3 covers 14 residues. Trimming removed 3 bases from V and 6 bases from J, with 11 bases in between. CDR3 DNA: TGTGCCAGCAGTGAAACGGGAGGGGATGAAAAACTGTTTTTT. Translated, it gives CASSETGGDEKLFF.

V and J are TRBV5-4 and TRBJ1-6; D is undetermined. The germline V gene has CDR1 SGHNT and CDR2 YYREEE (reference sequence). Trimming removed 2 bases at V and 10 bases at J, with 16 bases between. The CDR3 has 15 residues. The CDR3 bases are TGTGCCAGCAGCTTCAAGGGCGGGGAAAGGTCACCCCTCCACTTT. Translated, it gives CASSFKGGERSPLHF. Full variable domain (rest looked up from reference TRBV5-4 and TRBJ1-6): ETGVTQSPTHLIKTRGQQVTLRCSSQSGHNTVSWYQQALGQGPQFIFQYYREEENGRGNFPPRFSGLQFPNYSSELNVNALELDDSALYLCASSFKGGERSPLHFGNGTRLTVT.

The chain joins TRBV9 to TRBJ2-5; either TRBD1 or TRBD2 may fit D (6 bases each). The CDR3 is made up of 15 amino acids. Per germline, CDR1 SGDLS and CDR2 YYNGEE. The V gene lost 0 bases and the J gene lost 3 bases, with 12 bases spanning the gap. This CDR3 reads CASSVDGGGKETQYF. The CDR3 DNA follows: TGTGCCAGCAGCGTAGACGGGGGCGGTAAAGAGACCCAGTACTTC.

Only a few counts were recorded for this clone. The chain uses TRBV7-9 and TRBJ1-3, with 7 bases aligning to TRBD1. Per the germline V gene, CDR1 is SEHNR and CDR2 is FQNEAQ (reference sequence). CDR3 size: 17 residues. J was trimmed by 0 bases and V by 5 bases; bases with no gene match: 10. This CDR3 is CASSPRGGQYSGNTIYF. CDR3 sequence (DNA): TGTGCCAGCAGCCCCCGGGGGGGACAGTACTCTGGAAACACCATATATTTT.

The V and J genes are TRBV19 and TRBJ2-1; 13 bases agree with TRBD2. The J segment lost 5 bases and the V segment lost 9 bases, leaving 10 bases of the junction unmatched. Germline loops: CDR1 LNHDA, CDR2 SQIVND (reference sequence). The CDR3 contains 16 residues. The CDR3 loop is CASGLAGVDRNNEQFF. The DNA for the CDR3 is TGTGCCAGCGGACTAGCGGGAGTTGATCGGAACAATGAGCAGTTCTTC.